This is a list of T cell receptor beta chains from one sample in a study of blood T cell repertoires in COVID-19. TCRdb keeps only in-frame clones here, not all; method: immunoSEQ multiplex PCR. The sample yields about 120,000 clones, over 70% seen once. The material sequenced was peripheral blood. The receptors here all came from a woman aged 70-85 years with acute or convalescent COVID-19. The CDR3 runs from the conserved cysteine through the conserved F or W. Each record gives: clone size, V gene, CDR3 protein. For some rows the clone size is stated as once, few or many, or as a class when expanded; others skip it.

size: NA
V: TRBV28
CDR3: CASLRAYEQYF

size: once
V: TRBV9
CDR3: CASSAQGGETQYF

size: NA
V: TRBV27
CDR3: CASRRGRGDQPQHF

size: NA
V: TRBV28
CDR3: CASSTTGTEIYSNQPQHF

size: NA
V: TRBV4-1
CDR3: CASSQPTSGGARVNTQYF

size: NA
V: TRBV11-2
CDR3: CASTPRGGFNEKLFF

size: NA
V: TRBV7-2
CDR3: CASSLEGGNQPQHF

size: few
V: TRBV18
CDR3: CASSPPGQGHGYTF

size: NA
V: TRBV19
CDR3: CASTAGRNNEKLFF

size: NA
V: TRBV3-1/TRBV3-2
CDR3: CASSQDETRWVF

size: NA
V: TRBV5-1
CDR3: CASSLASGGETQYF

size: NA
V: TRBV5-1
CDR3: CASSWNGQGTLSPLHF

size: NA
V: TRBV29-1
CDR3: CSVGTDLENTEAFF

size: NA
V: TRBV7-7
CDR3: CASSQGRGGDGEQFF

size: many
V: TRBV4-1
CDR3: CASSRAGGSYEQYF

size: NA
V: TRBV19
CDR3: CASSIEGRYSGANVLTF

size: NA
V: TRBV18
CDR3: CASSPGQGGGETQYF

size: NA
V: TRBV19
CDR3: CASSIRETGVEQYF

size: NA
V: TRBV5-5
CDR3: CASSLAVSVETQYF

size: NA
V: TRBV28
CDR3: CASSLGGSGTSQFF

size: NA
V: TRBV19
CDR3: CASNPGVRQPQHF

size: few
V: TRBV20-1
CDR3: CSASSVNEKLFF

size: once
V: TRBV5-1
CDR3: CASSLAVGDTQYF

size: NA
V: TRBV6-5
CDR3: CASSLDRVYGYTF

size: NA
V: TRBV5-4
CDR3: CASSSPDRLYGYTF

size: NA
V: TRBV6-1
CDR3: CASSESRVGANYGYTF

size: NA
V: TRBV20-1
CDR3: CSASSLINYGYTF

size: NA
V: TRBV9
CDR3: CASSTNSGANVLTF

size: NA
V: TRBV28
CDR3: CASSFPDRGLGELFF

size: NA
V: TRBV5-1
CDR3: CASSTEQGLHGYTF

size: NA
V: TRBV28
CDR3: CASSPGGNYYNSPLHF

size: NA
V: TRBV9
CDR3: CASSAFPGETEAFF

size: once
V: TRBV10-3
CDR3: CATRGGTTRNYGYTF

size: NA
V: TRBV5-1
CDR3: CASSLDGGAWNYGYTF

size: NA
V: TRBV7-2
CDR3: CASSLERQGLGSPLHF

size: once
V: TRBV4-1
CDR3: CASSHADREGSPLHF

size: NA
V: TRBV6-5
CDR3: CASSPTGVYTGELFF

size: NA
V: TRBV28
CDR3: CASSLVFDRNTEAFF

size: NA
V: TRBV7-9
CDR3: CASSLEGGSPLHF

size: NA
V: TRBV5-1
CDR3: CASSFRWITAGVIDEQFF

size: NA
V: TRBV11-2
CDR3: CASSLGTGGSGQPQHF

size: NA
V: TRBV12-3/TRBV12-4
CDR3: CASSFRGLNEQYF

size: NA
V: TRBV5-1
CDR3: CASSPRLNGGAGETQYF

size: once
V: TRBV6-5
CDR3: CASSYSWRGLNTEAFF

size: NA
V: TRBV7-9
CDR3: CASSRDYNEQFF

size: NA
V: TRBV28
CDR3: CASSLFVRQGQETQYF

size: NA
V: TRBV28
CDR3: CATEAGTGDNSPLHF

size: once
V: TRBV12-3/TRBV12-4
CDR3: CANDRGINYGYTF

size: NA
V: TRBV13
CDR3: CASTNSQGNTEAFF

size: NA
V: TRBV28
CDR3: CASRTQQGGGYTF

size: NA
V: TRBV6-4
CDR3: CASSDPFVDRGVGTEAFF

size: NA
V: TRBV18
CDR3: CASSPFSRDNEQFF

size: NA
V: TRBV7-4
CDR3: CASSLEDRDTGELFF

size: NA
V: TRBV27
CDR3: CASSWDRGETQYF

size: NA
V: TRBV5-1
CDR3: CASSRSGVAHEKLFF